These 12 T cell receptor beta chains originate from one sample sequenced in a study of neurological immune-mediated disorders. TCRdb re-called the 5' RACE reads with MiXCR, one entry per CDR3 protein. The sample lists about 82,000 distinct CDR3 sequences, just over 2.5% occurring once. The sequenced material came from PBMCs. These receptors originate from a woman in her 30s with multiple sclerosis.

This clonotype was counted a few times. One base away lies a much larger clone, so this may be a sequencing read error. The chain joins TRBV24-1 to TRBJ2-7; no definite D call. The V gene lost 8 bases and the J gene lost 2 bases, with 18 bases spanning the gap. This CDR3 is built from 15 residues. CDR1 is KGHDR, CDR2 SFDVKD, per germline. In nucleotides, the CDR3 is TGTGCCACCATCATTGCAAGGCGGAGCCCCTACGAGCAGTACGTC. Translation: CATIIARRSPYEQYV.

This clonotype has ten or more counts. The chain employs TRBV5-6 and TRBJ2-3; 10 bases agree with TRBD2. Germline-derived CDR1 and CDR2 are SGHDT and YYEEEE. Trimming at V came to 2 bases and at J to 2 bases, leaving 11 bases not matched to a gene. The CDR3 has 18 residues. This chain's CDR3 is CASSFGSGRIDYTDTQYF. CDR3 coding DNA: TGTGCCAGCAGCTTCGGTAGCGGGAGGATCGACTACACAGATACGCAGTATTTT.

This clonotype was recorded at least ten times. CDR3 nucleotide sequence: TGTGCCAGCAGCGCCTCCTACAATGAGCAGTTCTTC. This encodes CASSASYNEQFF. J is TRBJ2-1 and V is TRBV7-9; no reliable D call. Trimming removed 5 bases at V and 0 bases at J, with 2 bases between. The germline CDR1 and CDR2 sequences are SEHNR and FQNEAQ (reference sequence). The CDR3 is 12 residues long. The variable domain in full, completed from reference TRBV7-9 and TRBJ2-1, reads DTGVSQNPRHKITKRGQNVTFRCDPISEHNRLYWYRQTLGQGPEFLTYFQNEAQLEKSRLLSDRFSAERPKGSFSTLEIQRTEQGDSAMYLCASSASYNEQFFGPGTRLTVL.

This clonotype showed up many times. The chain carries TRBV20-1 and TRBJ2-7, with 8 bases matching TRBD2. Germline V gene data show CDR1 as DFQATT and CDR2 as SNEGSKA (reference sequence). J was trimmed by 1 base and V by 1 base; bases with no gene match: 9. The CDR3 runs to 16 residues. In DNA form, the CDR3 reads TGCAGTGCTAGAGGGGGTACTAGCGGTCTTTCCTACGAGCAGTACTTC. It specifies CSARGGTSGLSYEQYF.

This clonotype occurred many times. The V call is TRBV20-1, the J call TRBJ2-5; D uncertain. The CDR3 spans 13 residues. Germline loops: CDR1 DFQATT, CDR2 SNEGSKA (reference sequence). V lost 2 bases, J lost 3 bases, and 10 bases lay in between. The CDR3 loop reads CSARYIREETQYF. Written as DNA, the CDR3 is TGCAGTGCTAGATACATCAGAGAAGAGACCCAGTACTTC.

This clonotype was recorded at least ten times. The gene calls are TRBV5-1 and TRBJ1-6; 7 nucleotides line up with TRBD1. This CDR3 spans 17 amino acids. J lost 5 bases, V lost 0 bases, and 8 bases had no gene match. Germline V gives CDR1 SGHRS, CDR2 YFSETQ. CDR3 DNA sequence: TGCGCCAGCAGCTTGGCCCCGCAGGGACAGAATAATTCACCCCTCCACTTT. Its translation is CASSLAPQGQNNSPLHF. The whole variable domain, remainder taken from reference TRBV5-1 and TRBJ1-6, is KAGVTQTPRYLIKTRGQQVTLSCSPISGHRSVSWYQQTPGQGLQFLFEYFSETQRNKGNFPGRFSGRQFSNSRSEMNVSTLELGDSALYLCASSLAPQGQNNSPLHFGNGTRLTVT.

In its sample, this clonotype was seen many times. The chain employs TRBV28 and TRBJ1-5; D not certain. Germline values: CDR1 MDHEN, CDR2 SYDVKM. Trimming left V 6 bases short and J 7 bases short, with 7 bases between. The length of the CDR3 is 11 residues. CDR3 nucleotides: TGTGCCAGCAGCCAGGAACAGCCCCAGCATTTT. This gives the protein CASSQEQPQHF.

This clonotype was observed many times. This rearrangement joins TRBV29-1 to TRBJ1-5; tentative D call: TRBD1 (5 bases). The length of the CDR3 is 15 residues. Trimming stripped 7 bases from V and 6 bases from J, with 22 bases between. The germline gives CDR1 SQVTM, CDR2 ANQGSEA. The CDR3 reads CSAFPGTSLTQPQHF. Written as DNA, the CDR3 is TGCAGCGCCTTCCCCGGGACCTCCCTGACTCAGCCCCAGCATTTT.

Many counts were recorded for this clonotype. The chain couples TRBV14 to TRBJ2-2; no firm D call. The CDR3 has 15 amino acids. The germline V and J ends were trimmed by 4 bases and 0 bases, with 9 bases remaining between them. The V gene's germline CDR1 is SGHDN and CDR2 FVKESK. DNA of the CDR3: TGTGCCAGCAGCCGGGCCAGCACGAACACCGGGGAGCTGTTTTTT. Its protein is CASSRASTNTGELFF.

This clonotype was counted at least ten times. The CDR3 DNA reads TGTGCCAGCAGCTTAAAGCGGTCCATAGAGGTATGGACCCAGTACTTC. Amino acids: CASSLKRSIEVWTQYF. The chain couples TRBV7-8 to TRBJ2-5; weak D call: TRBD2 (5 bases). V was trimmed by 2 bases and J by 7 bases, leaving 20 bases between them. The V gene's germline CDR1 is SGHVS and CDR2 FQNEAQ. The CDR3 totals 16 residues.

This clonotype was counted ten times or more. The CDR3 coding sequence is TGCGCCAGCAGCTTACCGGCGACCGGCACTGAAGCTTTCTTT. This sequence encodes CASSLPATGTEAFF. V is TRBV5-1 and J is TRBJ1-1, with D unclear. Trimming shortened V by 2 bases and J by 4 bases, and 12 bases separated the two germline ends. The germline V gene has CDR1 SGHRS and CDR2 YFSETQ. The length of the CDR3 is 14 residues. Full variable domain (missing parts from reference TRBV5-1 and TRBJ1-1): KAGVTQTPRYLIKTRGQQVTLSCSPISGHRSVSWYQQTPGQGLQFLFEYFSETQRNKGNFPGRFSGRQFSNSRSEMNVSTLELGDSALYLCASSLPATGTEAFFGQGTRLTVV.

This clonotype was seen ten or more times. J is TRBJ1-6 and V is TRBV9; perhaps TRBD1 as D (5 bases). The length of the CDR3 is 15 residues. CDR1 and CDR2 from the germline V gene are SGDLS and YYNGEE. V was trimmed by 2 bases and J by 10 bases, leaving 16 bases between them. CDR3 nucleotides: TGTGCCAGCAGCGTGACGGGACTTAAAAGGTCACCCCTCCACTTT. This gives the protein CASSVTGLKRSPLHF.